The 8 T cell receptor beta chains in this list originate from one sample, sequenced in a study of T-cell memory formation after mild COVID-19. TCRdb re-analysed the 5' RACE reads in MiXCR, keeping a single row per CDR3 protein. This sample has hundreds of thousands of distinct CDR3 sequences, with roughly 22% found just once. What was sequenced was PBMCs or a T cell subset sorted from them (not recorded which). These receptors all come from an adult woman who had mild COVID-19 (a few samples of this study predate the infection). Cell type and time point are not known.

The rearrangement joins TRBV7-8 to TRBJ2-1, with TRBD1 matching over 9 bases. CDR3 length: 15 residues. Per germline, CDR1 SGHVS and CDR2 FQNEAQ. V lost 1 base, J lost 8 bases, and 6 bases stayed unmatched. The CDR3 reads CASSLEGQGMDEQFF. In DNA, the CDR3 is TGTGCCAGCAGCTTAGAGGGACAGGGCATGGATGAGCAGTTCTTC. Filled out from reference TRBV7-8 and TRBJ2-1, the complete variable domain reads GAGVSQSPRYKVAKRGQDVALRCDPISGHVSLFWYQQALGQGPEFLTYFQNEAQLDKSGLPSDRFFAERPEGSVSTLKIQRTQQEDSAVYLCASSLEGQGMDEQFFGPGTRLTVL.

This clonotype came up a few times. The CDR3, as DNA: TGTGCCAGCAGCCTCGCGCTTACAACCTACGAGCAGTACTTC. Translating it yields CASSLALTTYEQYF. This chain uses TRBV7-8 with TRBJ2-7; D ambiguous. The V gene lost 5 bases and the J gene lost 2 bases, with 13 bases spanning the gap. CDR1 and CDR2 (germline): SGHVS, FQNEAQ. CDR3 length: 14 residues. The complete variable domain, with remaining parts taken from reference TRBV7-8 and TRBJ2-7, reads GAGVSQSPRYKVAKRGQDVALRCDPISGHVSLFWYQQALGQGPEFLTYFQNEAQLDKSGLPSDRFFAERPEGSVSTLKIQRTQQEDSAVYLCASSLALTTYEQYFGPGTRLTVT.

This clonotype was observed once. The rearrangement uses TRBV9 and TRBJ1-2, with D possibly being TRBD1 (5 bases). The CDR3 extends over 16 amino acids. Trimming left V 0 bases short and J 1 base short, with 13 bases between. Germline assignment: CDR1 SGDLS and CDR2 YYNGEE. The CDR3, as DNA: TGTGCCAGCAGCGTAGCTGGCCAGGGCCTTAACTATGGCTACACCTTC. It is translated as CASSVAGQGLNYGYTF. Together with reference TRBV9 and TRBJ1-2, the CDR3 gives the full variable domain: DSGVTQTPKHLITATGQRVTLRCSPRSGDLSVYWYQQSLDQGLQFLIQYYNGEERAKGNILERFSAQQFPDLHSELNLSSLELGDSALYFCASSVAGQGLNYGYTFGSGTRLTVV.

V usage is TRBV12-3 or TRBV12-4 and J usage is TRBJ2-1; 10 bases map to TRBD2. With 8 bases clipped from V and 7 bases from J, the junction kept 8 bases outside the gene matches. The CDR3 is 14 amino acids. The chain's CDR3 is CASWLSSGGNEQFF. In nucleotides, the CDR3 is TGTGCCAGCTGGCTCAGTAGCGGGGGGAATGAGCAGTTCTTC.

The rearrangement links TRBV4-1 to TRBJ2-1; D call uncertain. The CDR3 runs to 13 residues. Germline V lookup: CDR1 MGHRA, CDR2 YSYEKL. The V end was cut by 4 bases, the J end by 15 bases, with 19 bases between. The DNA for the CDR3 is TGCGCCAGCAGCCGCCATAGAACCGAAAATCTGTTCTTC. As protein: CASSRHRTENLFF.

The V gene is TRBV15, the J gene TRBJ1-1; 7 nucleotides match TRBD1. Germline lookup yields CDR1 LNHNV and CDR2 YYDKDF (reference sequence). V shed 1 base, J shed 5 bases, and the junction held 16 bases outside the gene matches. The CDR3 totals 18 residues. CDR3 sequence reads: CATSRVPRGYRGETEAFF. CDR3 in DNA: TGTGCCACCAGCAGAGTCCCCCGAGGGTACAGGGGCGAAACTGAAGCTTTCTTT. Complete variable domain (other parts from reference TRBV15 and TRBJ1-1): DAMVIQNPRYQVTQFGKPVTLSCSQTLNHNVMYWYQQKSSQAPKLLFHYYDKDFNNEADTPDNFQSRRPNTSFCFLDIRSPGLGDTAMYLCATSRVPRGYRGETEAFFGQGTRLTVV.

The chain links TRBV9 to TRBJ2-1; 9 nucleotides align to TRBD2. The V gene's germline CDR1 is SGDLS and CDR2 YYNGEE. The CDR3 is made up of 16 amino acids. Trimming removed 4 bases from V and 4 bases from J; junction bases left unmatched: 9. The CDR3 DNA is TGTGCCAGCAGCCCCTCAGCGGGGGGACTATACAATGAGCAGTTCTTC. Translated: CASSPSAGGLYNEQFF.

The table lists this clonotype with a few counts. This chain uses TRBV7-3 with TRBJ2-6; 8 nucleotides line up with TRBD1. Germline loops: CDR1 SGHTA, CDR2 FQGTGA. The junction had 3 bases not matched to a gene; V was cut back by 5 bases and J by 0 bases. This CDR3 has 16 residues. CDR3 sequence (DNA): TGTGCCAGCAGCACTGGGACAGGCTCTGGGGCCAACGTCCTGACTTTC. Translating gives CASSTGTGSGANVLTF.